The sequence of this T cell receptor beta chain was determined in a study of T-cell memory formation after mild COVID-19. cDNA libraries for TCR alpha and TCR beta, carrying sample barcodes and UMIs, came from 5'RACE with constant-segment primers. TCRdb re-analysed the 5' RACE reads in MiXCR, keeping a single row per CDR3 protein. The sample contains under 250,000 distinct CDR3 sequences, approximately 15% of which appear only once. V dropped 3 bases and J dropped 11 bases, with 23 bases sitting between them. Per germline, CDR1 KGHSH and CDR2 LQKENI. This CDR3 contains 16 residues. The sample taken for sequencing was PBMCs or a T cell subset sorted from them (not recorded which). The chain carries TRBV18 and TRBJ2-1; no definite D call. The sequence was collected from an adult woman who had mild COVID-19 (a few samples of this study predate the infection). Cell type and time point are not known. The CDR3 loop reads CASSPTELGPAMKQFF. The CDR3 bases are TGTGCCAGCTCACCGACGGAGCTTGGTCCAGCAATGAAGCAGTTCTTC.